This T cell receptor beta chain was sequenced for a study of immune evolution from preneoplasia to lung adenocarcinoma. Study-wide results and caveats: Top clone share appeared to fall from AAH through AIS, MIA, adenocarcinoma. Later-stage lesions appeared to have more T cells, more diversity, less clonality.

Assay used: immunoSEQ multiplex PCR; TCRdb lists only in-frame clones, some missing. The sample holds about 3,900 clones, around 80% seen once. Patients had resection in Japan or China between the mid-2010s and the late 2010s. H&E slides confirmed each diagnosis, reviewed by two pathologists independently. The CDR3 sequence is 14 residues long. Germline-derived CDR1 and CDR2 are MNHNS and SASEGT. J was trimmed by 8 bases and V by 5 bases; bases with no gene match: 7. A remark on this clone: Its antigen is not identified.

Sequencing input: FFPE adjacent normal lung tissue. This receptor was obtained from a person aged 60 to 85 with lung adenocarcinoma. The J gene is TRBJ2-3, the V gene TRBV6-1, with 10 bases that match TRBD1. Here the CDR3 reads CASSSGTGVGTQYF. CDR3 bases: TGTGCCAGCAGTTCCGGGACAGGGGTCGGTACGCAGTATTTT.